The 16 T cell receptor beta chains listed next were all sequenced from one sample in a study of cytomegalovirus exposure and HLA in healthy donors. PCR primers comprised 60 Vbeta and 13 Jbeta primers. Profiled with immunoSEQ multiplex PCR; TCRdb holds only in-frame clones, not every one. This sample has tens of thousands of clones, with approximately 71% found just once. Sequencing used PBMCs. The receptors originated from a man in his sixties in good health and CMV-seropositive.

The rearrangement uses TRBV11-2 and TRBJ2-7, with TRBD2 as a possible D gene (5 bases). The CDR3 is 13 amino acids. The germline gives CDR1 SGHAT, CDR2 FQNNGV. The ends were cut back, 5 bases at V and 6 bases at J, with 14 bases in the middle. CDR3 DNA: TGTGCCAGCAGCGTTGAGGGCCTTGGCGAGCAGTACTTC. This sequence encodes CASSVEGLGEQYF. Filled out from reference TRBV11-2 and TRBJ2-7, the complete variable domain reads EAGVAQSPRYKIIEKRQSVAFWCNPISGHATLYWYQQILGQGPKLLIQFQNNGVVDDSQLPKDRFSAERLKGVDSTLKIQPAKLEDSAVYLCASSVEGLGEQYFGPGTRLTVT.

This chain's CDR3 is CASSELSGGVDTQYF. The CDR3 region has the DNA TGTGCCAGCAGTGAATTGTCGGGGGGGGTGGATACGCAGTATTTT. This chain joins TRBV25-1 and TRBJ2-3; 8 bases fit TRBD2. Per germline, CDR1 MGHDK and CDR2 SYGVNS. Germline trimming cut 1 base from V and 6 bases from J; bases unmatched to any gene: 6. The CDR3 has 15 residues.

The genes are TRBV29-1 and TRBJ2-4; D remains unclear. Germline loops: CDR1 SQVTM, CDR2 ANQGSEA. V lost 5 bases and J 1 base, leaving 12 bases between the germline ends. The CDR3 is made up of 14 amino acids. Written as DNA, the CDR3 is TGCAGCGTTTTAGAGGATTTGGCCAAAAACATTCAGTACTTC. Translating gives CSVLEDLAKNIQYF.

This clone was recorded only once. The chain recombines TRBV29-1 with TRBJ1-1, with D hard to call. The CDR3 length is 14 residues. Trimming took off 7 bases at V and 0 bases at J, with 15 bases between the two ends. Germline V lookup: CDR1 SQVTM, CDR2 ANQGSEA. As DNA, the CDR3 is TGCAGCGGGGTTTGGAGGAGTTTGAACACTGAAGCTTTCTTT. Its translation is CSGVWRSLNTEAFF.

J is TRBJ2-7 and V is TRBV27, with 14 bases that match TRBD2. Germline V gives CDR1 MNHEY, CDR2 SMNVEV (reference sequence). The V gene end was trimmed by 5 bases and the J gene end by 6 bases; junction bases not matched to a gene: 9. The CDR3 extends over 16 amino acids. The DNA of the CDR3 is TGTGCCAGCAGTCTGACTGGACTAGCGGGAGGCATCGAGCAGTACTTC. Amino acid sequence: CASSLTGLAGGIEQYF.

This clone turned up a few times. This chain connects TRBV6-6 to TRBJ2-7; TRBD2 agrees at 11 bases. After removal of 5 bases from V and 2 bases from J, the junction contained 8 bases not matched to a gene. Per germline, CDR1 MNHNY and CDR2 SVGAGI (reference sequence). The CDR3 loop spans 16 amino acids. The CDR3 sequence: CASSPTTSGSPYEQYF. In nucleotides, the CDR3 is TGTGCCAGCAGTCCGACTACTAGCGGGAGTCCCTACGAGCAGTACTTC.

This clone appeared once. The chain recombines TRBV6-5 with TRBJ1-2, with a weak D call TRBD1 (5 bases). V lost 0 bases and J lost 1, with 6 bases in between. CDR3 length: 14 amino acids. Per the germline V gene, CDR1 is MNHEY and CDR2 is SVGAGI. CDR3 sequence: CASSYSDSNYGYTF. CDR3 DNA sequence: TGTGCCAGCAGTTACTCAGACAGTAACTATGGCTACACCTTC.

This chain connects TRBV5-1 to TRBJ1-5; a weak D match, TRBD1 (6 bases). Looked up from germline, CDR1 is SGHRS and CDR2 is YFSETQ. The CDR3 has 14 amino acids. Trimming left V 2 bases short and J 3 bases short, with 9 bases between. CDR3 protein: CASSLGDINQPQHF. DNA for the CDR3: TGCGCCAGCAGCTTAGGGGACATCAATCAGCCCCAGCATTTT.

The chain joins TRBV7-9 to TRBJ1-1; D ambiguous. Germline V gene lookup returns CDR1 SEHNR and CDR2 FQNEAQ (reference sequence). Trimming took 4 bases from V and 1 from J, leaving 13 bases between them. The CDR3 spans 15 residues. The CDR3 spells CASSSTTGGNTEAFF. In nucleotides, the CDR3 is TGTGCCAGCAGCTCCACGACCGGCGGGAACACTGAAGCTTTCTTT.

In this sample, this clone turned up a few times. The CDR3 DNA reads TGTGCCAGCAGCCCGAGACAAGCCGGGACAGGGGGTGCGAACACCGGGGAGCTGTTTTTT. The encoded protein is CASSPRQAGTGGANTGELFF. The chain employs TRBV5-4 and TRBJ2-2; 11 bases align to TRBD1. The CDR3 covers 20 residues. Germline CDR1 reads SGHNT; CDR2 reads YYREEE (reference sequence). The V segment lost 4 bases and the J segment 0 bases; nucleotides outside the gene matches: 14.

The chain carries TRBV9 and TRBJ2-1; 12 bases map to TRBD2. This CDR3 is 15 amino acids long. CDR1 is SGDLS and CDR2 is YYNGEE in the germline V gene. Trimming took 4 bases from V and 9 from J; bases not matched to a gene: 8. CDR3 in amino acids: CASSPSTSGSAEQFF. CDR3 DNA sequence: TGTGCCAGCAGCCCCTCGACTAGCGGGAGTGCTGAGCAGTTCTTC.

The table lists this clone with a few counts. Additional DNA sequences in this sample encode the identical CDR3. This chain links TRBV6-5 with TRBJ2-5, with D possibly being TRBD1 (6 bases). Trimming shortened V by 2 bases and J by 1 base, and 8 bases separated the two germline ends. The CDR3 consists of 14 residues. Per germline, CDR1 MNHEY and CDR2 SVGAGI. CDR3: CASSYLGGQETQYF. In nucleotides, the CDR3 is TGTGCCAGCAGTTACCTAGGGGGCCAAGAGACCCAGTACTTC.

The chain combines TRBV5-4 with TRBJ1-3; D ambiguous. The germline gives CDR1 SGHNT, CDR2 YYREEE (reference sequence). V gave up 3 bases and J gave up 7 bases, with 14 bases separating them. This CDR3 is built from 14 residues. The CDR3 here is CASSSRSSLNTIYF. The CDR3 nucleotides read TGTGCCAGCAGCTCGCGGTCTTCGCTGAACACCATATATTTT. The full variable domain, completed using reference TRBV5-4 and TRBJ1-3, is ETGVTQSPTHLIKTRGQQVTLRCSSQSGHNTVSWYQQALGQGPQFIFQYYREEENGRGNFPPRFSGLQFPNYSSELNVNALELDDSALYLCASSSRSSLNTIYFGEGSWLTVV.

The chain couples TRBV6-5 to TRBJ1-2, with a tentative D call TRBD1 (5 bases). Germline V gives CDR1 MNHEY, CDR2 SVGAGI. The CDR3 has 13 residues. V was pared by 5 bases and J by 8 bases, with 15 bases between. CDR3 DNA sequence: TGTGCCAGCAGTAGGACATCAAACGGAGGCTACACCTTC. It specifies CASSRTSNGGYTF.

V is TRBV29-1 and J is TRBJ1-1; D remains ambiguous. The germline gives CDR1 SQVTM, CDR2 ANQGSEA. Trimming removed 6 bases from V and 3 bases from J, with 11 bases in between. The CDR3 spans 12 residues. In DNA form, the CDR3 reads TGCAGCGTGGTTGGGCTATACACTGAAGCTTTCTTT. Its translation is CSVVGLYTEAFF.

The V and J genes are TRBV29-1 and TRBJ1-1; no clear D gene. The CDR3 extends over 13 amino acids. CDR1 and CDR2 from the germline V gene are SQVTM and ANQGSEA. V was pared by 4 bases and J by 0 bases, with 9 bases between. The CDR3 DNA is TGCAGCGTTGCCGGTAAGATGAACACTGAAGCTTTCTTT. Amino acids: CSVAGKMNTEAFF.